The 20 T cell receptor beta chains reported below all come from one sample, sequenced in a study of identical twins. TCRdb reanalysed the 5' RACE reads using MiXCR and keeps one entry per CDR3 protein. Of over 600,000 distinct CDR3 sequences listed, 21% are singletons. These data were likewise used in another study, on T cells expressing NK-cell markers.

Sequencing was performed on PBMCs. The receptors were sampled from a woman aged 18 to 35 in good health.

This clonotype has a handful of counts. V usage is TRBV5-1 and J usage is TRBJ1-3; TRBD1 might be the D (5 bases). Per germline, CDR1 SGHRS and CDR2 YFSETQ. This CDR3 has 15 amino acids. V gave up 4 bases and J gave up 0 bases, with 11 bases separating them. CDR3 loop: CASSRDRTSGNTIYF. The DNA of the CDR3 is TGCGCCAGCAGCCGCGACAGAACCTCTGGAAACACCATATATTTT.

The chain joins TRBV10-3 to TRBJ1-2; a weak D match, TRBD1 (6 bases). Trimming took off 6 bases at V and 0 bases at J, with 20 bases between the two ends. The CDR3 length is 17 residues. Germline V gene data show CDR1 as ENHRY and CDR2 as SYGVKD. The chain's CDR3 is CAISAGQTRTSNYGYTF. CDR3 sequence (DNA): TGTGCCATCAGCGCTGGACAGACCCGAACGTCTAACTATGGCTACACCTTC.

J is TRBJ2-3 and V is TRBV20-1, with D possibly being TRBD2 (5 bases). The CDR3 is made up of 13 amino acids. Trimming shortened V by 3 bases and J by 4 bases, and 11 bases separated the two germline ends. The germline CDR1 and CDR2 sequences are DFQATT and SNEGSKA (reference sequence). Here the CDR3 DNA reads TGCAGTGCTAGTAAATTGGGAGCAGATACGCAGTATTTT. Translation gives CSASKLGADTQYF.

This clonotype was counted between two and nine times. This chain uses TRBV10-3 with TRBJ2-2, with D possibly TRBD2 on 6 matching bases. The CDR3 is made up of 15 amino acids. V lost 11 bases and J 4 bases, leaving 20 bases between the germline ends. Germline CDR1 is ENHRY and CDR2 is SYGVKD. This CDR3 is CAAGTPLRATGELFF. CDR3 DNA: TGTGCCGCCGGGACTCCCCTCCGGGCCACCGGGGAGCTGTTTTTT.

V usage is TRBV27 and J usage is TRBJ2-7, with 11 bases aligning to TRBD2. The CDR3 runs to 15 residues. Losses at the gene ends were 4 bases for V and 7 bases for J; bases not matched to a gene: 9. The V gene's germline CDR1 is MNHEY and CDR2 SMNVEV (reference sequence). CDR3 coding DNA: TGTGCCAGCAGTTATAGCGGGGGGGCAGCAATGGAGCAGTACTTC. It codes for CASSYSGGAAMEQYF.

The chain recombines TRBV29-1 with TRBJ1-1; D ambiguous. Trimming removed 4 bases from V and 1 base from J, with 19 bases in between. The germline gives CDR1 SQVTM, CDR2 ANQGSEA. The CDR3 has 16 residues. CDR3 in amino acids: CSVVGLAGRRNTEAFF. The CDR3 bases are TGCAGCGTTGTCGGTCTAGCAGGACGGCGGAACACTGAAGCTTTCTTT.

This clonotype was recorded a few times. The chain uses TRBV20-1 and TRBJ2-5; D might be TRBD2 (5 bases). Germline-derived CDR1 and CDR2 are DFQATT and SNEGSKA (reference sequence). V lost 6 bases, J lost 5 bases, and 22 bases lay in between. This CDR3 region has 15 residues. CDR3 sequence (DNA): TGCAGTGCCTCTAGGCCCGGGATTTTGAAGGAGACCCAGTACTTC. It specifies CSASRPGILKETQYF.

This clonotype was seen repeatedly, ten times or more. This sequence joins TRBV12-3 or TRBV12-4 and TRBJ1-5; weak D call: TRBD1 (6 bases). CDR3 length: 14 amino acids. Trimming took 4 bases from V and 5 from J, leaving 12 bases between them. The CDR3 region has the DNA TGTGCCAGCAGTTCCGGACAGCCTTATCAGCCCCAGCATTTT. Translated, it gives CASSSGQPYQPQHF.

This clonotype has more than one count but fewer than ten. The chain has TRBV12-3 or TRBV12-4 and TRBJ2-1, with 8 bases matching TRBD2. This CDR3 has 16 amino acids. The ends lost 5 bases at V and 3 bases at J; junction bases unmatched: 9. CDR3 DNA sequence: TGTGCCAGCAGTCAAAGCGGGGGTGGTCGCTACAATGAGCAGTTCTTC. Protein sequence: CASSQSGGGRYNEQFF.

This clonotype was found a few times. The chain carries TRBV7-6 and TRBJ2-1; D might be TRBD2 (5 bases). This CDR3 spans 13 amino acids. Trimming left V 1 base short and J 8 bases short, with 9 bases between. Germline V lookup: CDR1 SGHVS, CDR2 FNYEAQ. The DNA of the CDR3 is TGTGCCAGCAGCTTAGAGGTTAGCGATGAGCAGTTCTTC. It is translated as CASSLEVSDEQFF.

There are many counts of this clonotype. The chain employs TRBV20-1 and TRBJ1-2, with D hard to call. The CDR3 covers 13 residues. The V gene's germline CDR1 is DFQATT and CDR2 SNEGSKA (reference sequence). The V end was cut by 0 bases, the J end by 2 bases, with 7 bases between. CDR3 sequence (DNA): TGCAGTGCTAGAGAAGGCAGAAACTATGGCTACACCTTC. The encoded protein is CSAREGRNYGYTF.

This clonotype has ten or more counts. The V and J genes are TRBV12-3 or TRBV12-4 and TRBJ2-3, with D perhaps matching TRBD2 (6 bases). This CDR3 spans 16 amino acids. The V end lost 3 bases, the J end lost 2 bases, and 15 bases lay between the germline ends. CDR3 nucleotides: TGTGCCAGCAGTTTGTTGTCTAGCGAGGCCACAGATACGCAGTATTTT. Translation gives CASSLLSSEATDTQYF.

This clonotype was observed a few times. This chain joins TRBV10-2 and TRBJ2-3; the D gene is possibly TRBD2 (5 bases). Germline V gene data show CDR1 as WSHSY and CDR2 as SAAADI. The length of the CDR3 is 12 residues. Trimming left V 6 bases short and J 9 bases short, with 13 bases between. The CDR3 spells CASRGSGITQYF. The CDR3 DNA reads TGCGCCAGCAGGGGTTCCGGGATAACGCAGTATTTT.

This clonotype was seen a handful of times. This chain connects TRBV5-1 to TRBJ2-5, with unresolved D. There are 13 residues in the CDR3. V was trimmed by 1 base and J by 2 bases, leaving 6 bases between them. Germline CDR1 is SGHRS and CDR2 is YFSETQ. This CDR3 reads CASSLIVQETQYF. CDR3 coding DNA: TGCGCCAGCAGCTTGATAGTGCAAGAGACCCAGTACTTC.

This rearrangement joins TRBV12-3 or TRBV12-4 to TRBJ2-4; tentatively, D is TRBD1 (5 bases). The CDR3 has 13 residues. V was pared by 5 bases and J by 7 bases, with 12 bases between. The CDR3, as DNA: TGTGCCAGCAGTCCTACGGCAGGGAACATTCAGTACTTC. Its translation: CASSPTAGNIQYF.

In this sample, this clonotype turned up a few times. The J gene is TRBJ1-6, the V gene TRBV10-2; possible D gene TRBD1, 6 bases. V was trimmed by 6 bases and J by 9 bases, leaving 15 bases between them. CDR3 length: 14 residues. Germline assignment: CDR1 WSHSY and CDR2 SAAADI. This CDR3 reads CASRPTGQGSPLHF. The CDR3 region has the DNA TGCGCCAGCAGACCGACAGGACAAGGTTCACCCCTCCACTTT.

The chain couples TRBV5-6 to TRBJ2-1, with D perhaps given as TRBD1 or TRBD2 (5 bases each). The CDR3 runs to 15 residues. Germline lookup yields CDR1 SGHDT and CDR2 YYEEEE. Trimming took off 2 bases at V and 1 base at J, with 10 bases between the two ends. The CDR3 reads CASSFRRTSYNEQFF. DNA for the CDR3: TGTGCCAGCAGCTTCCGGAGGACATCCTACAATGAGCAGTTCTTC.

The sample holds a few counts of this clonotype. The chain has TRBV10-2 and TRBJ2-1; 7 nucleotides line up with TRBD2. Trimming at V came to 4 bases and at J to 9 bases, leaving 9 bases not matched to a gene. CDR1 is WSHSY and CDR2 is SAAADI in the germline V gene. The CDR3 is 14 amino acids. The CDR3 DNA reads as TGCGCCAGCAGTGTTGGCCTAGCGGCGGCTGAGCAGTTCTTC. It codes for CASSVGLAAAEQFF.

The sample holds a few counts of this clonotype. V and J are TRBV6-5 and TRBJ2-1, with a weak D call TRBD2 (6 bases). This CDR3 is 15 amino acids long. With 2 bases removed from V and 4 bases from J, the gap between germline ends came to 12 bases. Germline-derived CDR1 and CDR2 are MNHEY and SVGAGI. The CDR3 here is CASSYRDSRYNEQFF. The CDR3 DNA reads as TGTGCCAGCAGTTACCGGGACTCCCGGTACAATGAGCAGTTCTTC.

The chain employs TRBV7-9 and TRBJ1-1; 7 positions match TRBD1. The CDR3 spans 15 residues. From germline, CDR1 is SEHNR and CDR2 FQNEAQ (reference sequence). Losses at the gene ends were 5 bases for V and 3 bases for J; bases not matched to a gene: 9. The CDR3 spells CASSNRDSEHTEAFF. In nucleotides, the CDR3 is TGTGCCAGCAGCAACCGGGACAGCGAGCACACTGAAGCTTTCTTT.